The 22 T cell receptor beta chains listed next were all sequenced from one sample in a study of blood T cell repertoires in COVID-19. The repertoire was sequenced with immunoSEQ multiplex PCR; TCRdb's copy has only in-frame clones and lacks some. Altogether a few hundred thousand clones are present, 86% being singletons, with the ten largest covering approximately 2%. The sequenced sample was peripheral blood. All receptors come from a young woman who had recovered from COVID-19.

This chain connects TRBV3-1 (or the pseudogene TRBV3-2) to TRBJ2-2; no firm D call. V was clipped by 4 bases and J by 4 bases, with 7 bases between them. Germline V gives CDR1 LGHDT, CDR2 YNNKEL (reference sequence). The CDR3 contains 13 residues. CDR3 protein: CASSPGGTGELFF. CDR3 nucleotide sequence: TGTGCCAGCAGCCCCGGTGGCACCGGGGAGCTGTTTTTT.

The V call is TRBV28, the J call TRBJ2-7; TRBD2 agrees at 7 bases. V lost 5 bases, J lost 5 bases, and 9 bases stayed unmatched. CDR3 length: 14 residues. Germline CDR1 and CDR2: MDHEN and SYDVKM. CDR3 protein: CASSPWGGSNEQYF. CDR3 DNA: TGTGCCAGCAGTCCCTGGGGAGGGAGTAACGAGCAGTACTTC.

V is TRBV19 and J is TRBJ1-6; D not resolved. Trimming pared 3 bases from V and 7 bases from J, leaving 4 bases between. The V gene's germline CDR1 is LNHDA and CDR2 SQIVND (reference sequence). The CDR3 runs to 12 residues. The CDR3 spells CASSIMNSPLHF. The DNA for the CDR3 is TGTGCCAGTAGTATTATGAATTCACCCCTCCACTTT. The whole variable domain, filled in from reference TRBV19 and TRBJ1-6, reads DGGITQSPKYLFRKEGQNVTLSCEQNLNHDAMYWYRQDPGQGLRLIYYSQIVNDFQKGDIAEGYSVSREKKESFPLTVTSAQKNPTAFYLCASSIMNSPLHFGNGTRLTVT.

The rearrangement uses TRBV4-3 and TRBJ2-2, with TRBD2 identical over 8 bases. The CDR3 consists of 18 residues. The junction had 12 bases not matched to a gene; V was cut back by 0 bases and J by 6 bases. CDR1 is LGHNA and CDR2 is YSLEER in the germline V gene. CDR3 protein: CASSQESLAGREAGELFF. The CDR3 DNA is TGCGCCAGCAGCCAAGAGTCCCTAGCGGGCCGAGAGGCCGGGGAGCTGTTTTTT.

The chain carries TRBV11-2 and TRBJ2-1, with 11 bases lining up with TRBD1. CDR3 length: 15 amino acids. Per germline, CDR1 SGHAT and CDR2 FQNNGV. Losses at the gene ends were 4 bases for V and 4 bases for J; bases not matched to a gene: 3. Here the CDR3 DNA reads TGTGCCAGCAGCTGGGGACAGGGGGTATACAATGAGCAGTTCTTC. Amino acids: CASSWGQGVYNEQFF.

The chain employs TRBV6-5 and TRBJ1-5, with a weak D call TRBD1 (6 bases). This CDR3 contains 16 residues. Germline CDR1 and CDR2: MNHEY and SVGAGI. V was shortened by 4 bases and J by 2 bases, with 15 bases between the two germline ends. The CDR3 DNA reads as TGTGCCAGCAGTTCCCAGGGGTCGCGAGGCAATCAGCCCCAGCATTTT. Amino acids: CASSSQGSRGNQPQHF.

V gene TRBV12-3 or TRBV12-4 combines with J gene TRBJ1-1; tentatively, D is TRBD1 (5 bases). The CDR3 totals 13 residues. Trimming removed 7 bases at V and 4 bases at J, with 13 bases between. CDR3 amino acids: CASNLQGITEAFF. DNA for the CDR3: TGTGCCAGCAACCTCCAGGGAATCACTGAAGCTTTCTTT.

As DNA, the CDR3 is TGTGCCAGCGAAACGGGGACAGGGTATGGCTACACCTTC. Amino acid sequence: CASETGTGYGYTF. The chain has TRBV19 and TRBJ1-2; 9 bases are a match to TRBD1. Germline values: CDR1 LNHDA, CDR2 SQIVND (reference sequence). J gave up 5 bases and V 9 bases, and 7 bases lay outside the gene matches. CDR3 length equals 13 residues.

The chain employs TRBV27 and TRBJ2-7; the D gene is possibly TRBD1 (5 bases). Germline values: CDR1 MNHEY, CDR2 SMNVEV (reference sequence). V lost 2 bases to trimming and J lost 0 bases, with 11 bases between them. The CDR3 length is 15 residues. The DNA for the CDR3 is TGTGCCAGCAGTTTAAATGGGGCGGTCTCCTACGAGCAGTACTTC. Translating gives CASSLNGAVSYEQYF.

The chain has TRBV4-1 and TRBJ2-7; D is perhaps TRBD2 (5 bases). The CDR3 sequence is 14 residues long. CDR1 is MGHRA and CDR2 is YSYEKL in the germline V gene. V lost 1 base, J lost 5 bases, and 12 bases lay in between. The CDR3 nucleotides are TGCGCCAGCAGCCAAGGGTTACTAGGGAACGAGCAGTACTTC. It yields the protein CASSQGLLGNEQYF.

This chain links TRBV6-5 with TRBJ2-5, with D unresolved. The ends were cut back, 6 bases at V and 4 bases at J, with 6 bases in the middle. Germline CDR1 and CDR2: MNHEY and SVGAGI. The CDR3 covers 11 residues. CDR3 bases: TGTGCCAGCAGGACGGGAGAGACCCAGTACTTC. Translated: CASRTGETQYF.

A word on this clone: This sample also contains other DNA sequences that code for the same CDR3. The chain has TRBV11-2 and TRBJ2-7; possible D gene TRBD1, 6 bases. The V gene's germline CDR1 is SGHAT and CDR2 FQNNGV. The CDR3 has 14 amino acids. Trimming left V 4 bases short and J 0 bases short, with 10 bases between. This chain's CDR3 is CASSSTGSSYEQYF. In nucleotides, the CDR3 is TGTGCCAGCAGCTCCACAGGGAGCTCCTACGAGCAGTACTTC.

The V gene is TRBV5-6, the J gene TRBJ2-5; 10 bases line up with TRBD2. This CDR3 is built from 16 residues. Germline V gives CDR1 SGHDT, CDR2 YYEEEE. J gave up 1 base and V 0 bases, and 3 bases lay outside the gene matches. The CDR3 here is CASSLGASGGQETQYF. The DNA of the CDR3 is TGTGCCAGCAGCTTGGGCGCTAGCGGGGGCCAAGAGACCCAGTACTTC.

This clone appeared once. V usage is TRBV5-1 and J usage is TRBJ2-5; 7 bases match TRBD1. The CDR3 spans 15 residues. Germline V lookup: CDR1 SGHRS, CDR2 YFSETQ. With 6 bases clipped from V and 0 bases from J, the junction kept 8 bases outside the gene matches. Here the CDR3 reads CASTWDSGNQETQYF. CDR3 bases: TGCGCCAGCACCTGGGACAGTGGGAACCAAGAGACCCAGTACTTC.

This clone was counted only a few times. The rearrangement uses TRBV5-8 and TRBJ2-4, with TRBD1 identical over 8 bases. Looked up from germline, CDR1 is SGHTS and CDR2 is YDEGEE. The length of the CDR3 is 14 residues. The ends lost 4 bases at V and 7 bases at J; junction bases unmatched: 7. CDR3 loop: CASSPGTGGNIQYF. The DNA of the CDR3 is TGTGCCAGCAGCCCCGGGACAGGCGGGAACATTCAGTACTTC.

This clone occurred a few times. The chain couples TRBV19 to TRBJ1-1; 7 bases align to TRBD1. Germline CDR1 LNHDA, CDR2 SQIVND (reference sequence). Germline trimming cut 7 bases from V and 10 bases from J; bases unmatched to any gene: 6. The CDR3 length is 11 residues. The CDR3 nucleotides are TGTGCCAGTACCACAGGGGAAAGAGCTTTCTTT. Its protein is CASTTGERAFF.

V gene TRBV4-1 combines with J gene TRBJ2-1; D is unresolved. Germline assignment: CDR1 MGHRA and CDR2 YSYEKL. With 3 bases removed from V and 8 bases from J, the gap between germline ends came to 17 bases. This CDR3 has 15 amino acids. DNA for the CDR3: TGCGCCAGCAGCCAGTCACCGGTGATCCGGGATGAGCAGTTCTTC. It translates to CASSQSPVIRDEQFF.

This clone was observed once. DNA of the CDR3: TGTGCCAGCAGCGGACAGGGGGTCGGCTACGAGCAGTACTTC. This sequence encodes CASSGQGVGYEQYF. This chain uses TRBV13 with TRBJ2-7, with 10 nucleotides matching TRBD1. J was trimmed by 3 bases and V by 5 bases; bases with no gene match: 4. CDR1 is PRHDT and CDR2 is FYEKMQ in the germline V gene (reference sequence). This CDR3 region has 14 residues.

Remarks on this clone: The sample carries other DNA sequences with the same CDR3. The chain is built from TRBV2 and TRBJ2-1; D is perhaps TRBD2 (5 bases). Germline V gene sequence: CDR1 SNHLY, CDR2 FYNNEI. The length of the CDR3 is 11 residues. V was clipped by 8 bases and J by 6 bases, with 8 bases between them. CDR3: CASSRVNEQFF. The CDR3 nucleotides read TGTGCCAGCTCGCGGGTCAATGAGCAGTTCTTC.

This clone was found a few times. V usage is TRBV7-9 and J usage is TRBJ1-1; D is ambiguous. CDR3 length: 14 residues. Trimming removed 1 base from V and 0 bases from J, with 6 bases in between. Germline values: CDR1 SEHNR, CDR2 FQNEAQ (reference sequence). The CDR3 loop is CASSLDNLNTEAFF. For the CDR3, the DNA is TGTGCCAGCAGCTTAGACAACCTGAACACTGAAGCTTTCTTT.

This chain links TRBV2 with TRBJ2-3, with D tentatively TRBD2 (6 bases). The CDR3 is 14 residues long. Germline values: CDR1 SNHLY, CDR2 FYNNEI. Trimming took off 8 bases at V and 2 bases at J, with 14 bases between the two ends. The CDR3 is CASGRLATTDTQYF. CDR3 nucleotide sequence: TGTGCCAGCGGGCGGCTAGCGACCACAGATACGCAGTATTTT.

This rearrangement joins TRBV13 to TRBJ1-6, with a weak D call TRBD1 (5 bases). The V and J ends lost 0 bases and 9 bases respectively, with 12 bases between them. The germline gives CDR1 PRHDT, CDR2 FYEKMQ (reference sequence). The CDR3 has 15 residues. CDR3 bases: TGTGCCAGCAGCTTAGGTCGTCAGGGAGGTTCACCCCTCCACTTT. Residues: CASSLGRQGGSPLHF.